The 25 T cell receptor beta chains given below trace back to one sample, sequenced in a study of T cell responses to AZD1222 COVID-19 vaccine. The method was immunoSEQ multiplex PCR; TCRdb's version includes in-frame clones alone and lacks a portion of them. The profile shows about 150,000 clones, about nine tenths of them singletons. The source was peripheral blood, collected on day 0 of AZD1222 vaccination. The receptor set was obtained from an adult in good health.

V is TRBV4-3 and J is TRBJ1-2; D not resolved. The germline CDR1 and CDR2 sequences are LGHNA and YSLEER. Trimming removed 1 base at V and 7 bases at J, with 13 bases between. The CDR3 has 14 amino acids. The DNA of the CDR3 is TGCGCCAGCAGCCAAGCTAGGGAGGTCGGTGGCTACACCTTC. Translated: CASSQAREVGGYTF.

The chain joins TRBV3-1 (or the pseudogene TRBV3-2) to TRBJ1-1; D gene unclear. Germline V gives CDR1 LGHDT, CDR2 YNNKEL (reference sequence). CDR3 length equals 13 residues. V was cut by 4 bases and J by 4 bases, with 10 bases left in between. CDR3 sequence: CASSLPGSTEAFF. CDR3 sequence (DNA): TGTGCCAGCAGCCTCCCGGGGAGCACTGAAGCTTTCTTT.

V gene TRBV6-2 or TRBV6-3 combines with J gene TRBJ1-4, with D perhaps TRBD1 (5 bases). CDR1 and CDR2 from the germline V gene are MNHEY and SVGEGT. The CDR3 sequence is 14 residues long. V was shortened by 5 bases and J by 5 bases, with 12 bases between the two germline ends. CDR3 loop: CASSRDGRNEKLFF. CDR3 DNA: TGTGCCAGCAGTCGGGACGGTAGAAATGAAAAACTGTTTTTT.

The V call is TRBV4-2, the J call TRBJ2-2; TRBD2 matches at 12 bases. With V trimmed by 4 bases and J by 5 bases, 5 bases remained unmatched. Looked up from germline, CDR1 is LGHNA and CDR2 is YNFKEQ. The CDR3 loop spans 16 amino acids. The CDR3 sequence is CASSPGLAGRTGELFF. Here the CDR3 DNA reads TGTGCCAGCAGCCCCGGACTAGCGGGGAGGACCGGGGAGCTGTTTTTT.

The chain links TRBV28 to TRBJ1-2; a weak D match, TRBD1 (6 bases). The V end was cut by 5 bases, the J end by 8 bases, with 18 bases between. Germline assignment: CDR1 MDHEN and CDR2 SYDVKM. This CDR3 spans 14 amino acids. The CDR3: CASSPQLDRRGYTF. CDR3 in DNA: TGTGCCAGCAGTCCCCAGCTCGACAGGCGAGGCTACACCTTC.

This chain connects TRBV2 to TRBJ1-3, with D unclear. Germline CDR1 and CDR2: SNHLY and FYNNEI. Trimming cost V 3 bases and J 2 bases, with 8 bases left between them. The CDR3 sequence is 14 residues long. CDR3 nucleotide sequence: TGTGCCAGCAGTGATGACGTCGCTGGAAACACCATATATTTT. Its protein product is CASSDDVAGNTIYF.

This clone was observed a few times. The chain recombines TRBV10-3 with TRBJ2-1; D is possibly TRBD2 (5 bases). Germline CDR1 ENHRY, CDR2 SYGVKD. This CDR3 contains 15 residues. V lost 3 bases and J lost 4, with 13 bases in between. This chain's CDR3 is CAISEETIEYNEQFF. CDR3 coding DNA: TGTGCCATCAGTGAAGAGACTATAGAATACAATGAGCAGTTCTTC.

This chain links TRBV9 with TRBJ2-3; no firm D call. Trimming left V 3 bases short and J 1 base short, with 9 bases between. The germline V gene encodes CDR1 SGDLS and CDR2 YYNGEE. This CDR3 is built from 14 residues. In nucleotides, the CDR3 is TGTGCCAGCAGCGCTCGACCTGGCACAGATACGCAGTATTTT. It encodes CASSARPGTDTQYF. The full variable domain, its missing parts supplied by reference TRBV9 and TRBJ2-3, is DSGVTQTPKHLITATGQRVTLRCSPRSGDLSVYWYQQSLDQGLQFLIQYYNGEERAKGNILERFSAQQFPDLHSELNLSSLELGDSALYFCASSARPGTDTQYFGPGTRLTVL.

The V call is TRBV5-6, the J call TRBJ1-1; D remains ambiguous. CDR3 size: 14 residues. V lost 2 bases and J lost 4, with 12 bases in between. Germline V gene lookup returns CDR1 SGHDT and CDR2 YYEEEE. CDR3 loop: CASSFGKTFTEAFF. As DNA, the CDR3 is TGTGCCAGCAGCTTTGGCAAGACTTTCACTGAAGCTTTCTTT. The full variable domain, completed using reference TRBV5-6 and TRBJ1-1, is DAGVTQSPTHLIKTRGQQVTLRCSPKSGHDTVSWYQQALGQGPQFIFQYYEEEERQRGNFPDRFSGHQFPNYSSELNVNALLLGDSALYLCASSFGKTFTEAFFGQGTRLTVV.

This rearrangement joins TRBV4-2 to TRBJ1-1, with unresolved D. V lost 0 bases and J 2 bases, leaving 10 bases between the germline ends. The germline gives CDR1 LGHNA, CDR2 YNFKEQ. The CDR3 is made up of 15 amino acids. This chain's CDR3 is CASSQEYRVNTEAFF. The CDR3 nucleotides read TGTGCCAGCAGCCAAGAGTATAGAGTCAACACTGAAGCTTTCTTT.

The table lists this clone with a few counts. The chain joins TRBV7-2 to TRBJ1-2; 8 bases fit TRBD1. Germline V gene data show CDR1 as SGHTA and CDR2 as FQGNSA. V trimming: 1 base; J trimming: 8 bases; junction bases outside the gene matches: 6. The CDR3 extends over 14 amino acids. CDR3 loop: CASSLGTGPGGYTF. For the CDR3, the DNA is TGTGCCAGCAGCTTAGGGACAGGGCCAGGAGGCTACACCTTC.

This rearrangement joins TRBV7-2 to TRBJ2-7; TRBD1 aligns across 9 bases. There are 14 residues in the CDR3. The J segment lost 1 base and the V segment lost 5 bases, leaving 3 bases of the junction unmatched. Looked up from germline, CDR1 is SGHTA and CDR2 is FQGNSA. In DNA form, the CDR3 reads TGTGCCAGCAGCCCACAGGGGGCGTCCTACGAGCAGTACTTC. This encodes CASSPQGASYEQYF. Filled out from reference TRBV7-2 and TRBJ2-7, the complete variable domain reads GAGVSQSPSNKVTEKGKDVELRCDPISGHTALYWYRQSLGQGLEFLIYFQGNSAPDKSGLPSDRFSAERTGGSVSTLTIQRTQQEDSAVYLCASSPQGASYEQYFGPGTRLTVT.

The chain links TRBV28 to TRBJ1-3; 7 bases align to TRBD1. The CDR3 consists of 15 residues. Germline CDR1 is MDHEN and CDR2 is SYDVKM. The junction had 9 bases not matched to a gene; V was cut back by 7 bases and J by 3 bases. The CDR3 region has the DNA TGTGCCAGCATTCTAGGGGGCGCGAGTGGAAACACCATATATTTT. Its translation: CASILGGASGNTIYF.

The genes are TRBV9 and TRBJ2-1; 8 nucleotides agree with TRBD1. Germline values: CDR1 SGDLS, CDR2 YYNGEE. V lost 0 bases to trimming and J lost 1 base; unmatched junction nucleotides: 12. This CDR3 comprises 19 residues. CDR3 region: CASSVESGDRFRSYNEQFF. CDR3 nucleotide sequence: TGTGCCAGCAGCGTAGAGTCAGGGGACAGGTTTCGGTCCTACAATGAGCAGTTCTTC. The full variable domain, rest sourced from reference TRBV9 and TRBJ2-1, is DSGVTQTPKHLITATGQRVTLRCSPRSGDLSVYWYQQSLDQGLQFLIQYYNGEERAKGNILERFSAQQFPDLHSELNLSSLELGDSALYFCASSVESGDRFRSYNEQFFGPGTRLTVL.

This rearrangement joins TRBV11-3 to TRBJ2-2; D perhaps matches TRBD1 (7 bases). V lost 5 bases to trimming and J lost 0 bases, with 13 bases between them. Germline V gene sequence: CDR1 SGHNT, CDR2 YENEEA. The CDR3 has 16 amino acids. The CDR3 bases are TGTGCCAGCAGCCTTCGGGGGACAGCGAACACCGGGGAGCTGTTTTTT. It encodes CASSLRGTANTGELFF.

V is TRBV2 and J is TRBJ1-1, with D uncertain. The CDR3 runs to 14 residues. CDR1 is SNHLY, CDR2 FYNNEI, per germline. The V end was cut by 7 bases, the J end by 4 bases, with 16 bases between. CDR3 amino acids: CASTSSWEATEAFF. In nucleotides, the CDR3 is TGTGCCAGCACCTCTTCGTGGGAGGCCACTGAAGCTTTCTTT.

The rearrangement links TRBV7-6 to TRBJ2-7; 12 positions match TRBD2. Germline trimming cut 5 bases from V and 2 bases from J; bases unmatched to any gene: 10. This CDR3 has 17 amino acids. CDR1 and CDR2 from the germline V gene are SGHVS and FNYEAQ. The CDR3 protein is CASSPTSGGPTTYEQYF. The CDR3 nucleotides are TGTGCCAGCAGCCCTACTAGCGGGGGGCCGACAACCTACGAGCAGTACTTC.

The chain employs TRBV19 and TRBJ1-3; D gene unclear. The germline gives CDR1 LNHDA, CDR2 SQIVND (reference sequence). V was pared by 5 bases and J by 0 bases, with 14 bases between. CDR3 length equals 16 residues. This CDR3 reads CASSDRFLSSGNTIYF. DNA for the CDR3: TGTGCCAGTAGTGATCGGTTTTTGAGCTCTGGAAACACCATATATTTT.

This chain links TRBV5-1 with TRBJ1-1, with D hard to call. The CDR3 totals 13 residues. Germline lookup yields CDR1 SGHRS and CDR2 YFSETQ. Trimming took 4 bases from V and 7 from J, leaving 14 bases between them. The DNA of the CDR3 is TGCGCCAGCAGCAAGTATGAGGGCAATGAAGCTTTCTTT. This translates into CASSKYEGNEAFF.

This chain uses TRBV6-5 with TRBJ1-1, with TRBD1 matching 9 bases. J was trimmed by 0 bases and V by 2 bases; bases with no gene match: 1. The CDR3 sequence is 15 residues long. In germline, CDR1 is MNHEY, CDR2 SVGAGI. The DNA for the CDR3 is TGTGCCAGCAGTTACGGGGACAGGGTGAACACTGAAGCTTTCTTT. Its translation is CASSYGDRVNTEAFF.

This chain links TRBV6-5 with TRBJ1-1; no clear D. CDR3 length equals 12 residues. From germline, CDR1 is MNHEY and CDR2 SVGAGI. The V gene lost 8 bases and the J gene lost 1 base, with 8 bases spanning the gap. CDR3 bases: TGTGCCAGCCAACTGGCGAACACTGAAGCTTTCTTT. Amino acids: CASQLANTEAFF.

The V and J genes are TRBV6-2 or TRBV6-3 and TRBJ1-1; D not certain. Germline values: CDR1 MNHEY, CDR2 SVGEGT. V was trimmed by 1 base and J by 1 base, leaving 4 bases between them. The CDR3 sequence is 13 residues long. In nucleotides, the CDR3 is TGTGCCAGCAGTTACTTGGGGAACACTGAAGCTTTCTTT. This encodes CASSYLGNTEAFF.

This sequence joins TRBV10-3 and TRBJ1-4; TRBD1 matches 7 bases. This CDR3 comprises 16 residues. The germline gives CDR1 ENHRY, CDR2 SYGVKD. J lost 8 bases, V lost 0 bases, and 9 bases had no gene match. The CDR3 protein is CAISESTGNRGEKLFF. The CDR3 bases are TGTGCCATCAGTGAGTCGACCGGCAACAGGGGAGAAAAACTGTTTTTT.

The chain recombines TRBV6-5 with TRBJ2-7; D gene uncertain. Trimming cost V 6 bases and J 2 bases, with 8 bases left between them. Germline CDR1 MNHEY, CDR2 SVGAGI. There are 12 residues in the CDR3. The CDR3 region has the DNA TGTGCCAGCAGACCCAGCGCCTACGAGCAGTACTTC. Protein: CASRPSAYEQYF.

The chain employs TRBV7-2 and TRBJ1-4; no definite D call. From germline, CDR1 is SGHTA and CDR2 FQGNSA. V lost 1 base and J lost 3, with 6 bases in between. CDR3 length equals 14 residues. For the CDR3, the DNA is TGTGCCAGCAGCTTAGAGGGAGCTAATGAAAAACTGTTTTTT. As protein: CASSLEGANEKLFF.